These 25 T cell receptor beta chains were all obtained from the same sample, sequenced in a study of OX40 agonist ivuxolimab in advanced cancers. Assay used: immunoSEQ multiplex PCR; TCRdb lists only in-frame clones, some missing. Here the sample spans over 30,000 clones, approximately 80% being singletons. The input for sequencing was CD4+ or CD8+ T cells sorted from blood, taken in a trial of the OX40 agonist ivuxolimab. The source is an adult with an advanced solid tumor such as melanoma, head and neck, liver or kidney cancer.

This chain joins TRBV11-2 and TRBJ2-3; TRBD2 matches at 11 bases. J was trimmed by 4 bases and V by 0 bases; bases with no gene match: 15. This CDR3 is built from 20 residues. The germline V gene has CDR1 SGHAT and CDR2 FQNNGV. In nucleotides, the CDR3 is TGTGCCAGCAGCTTAGATTTAGCGGGGGGGTTTGGGTATGGCGCAGATACGCAGTATTTT. Translation: CASSLDLAGGFGYGADTQYF.

The chain joins TRBV10-2 to TRBJ2-5; no definite D call. The CDR3 is 13 residues long. Trimming left V 4 bases short and J 3 bases short, with 9 bases between. Germline V lookup: CDR1 WSHSY, CDR2 SAAADI. The CDR3 here is CASSVSREETQYF. The CDR3 nucleotides are TGCGCCAGCAGTGTTTCTAGGGAAGAGACCCAGTACTTC.

CDR3 DNA sequence: TGTGCCAGCAGCCGTCGGACAGGGGGCGCGTATCAGTACTTC. It encodes CASSRRTGGAYQYF. The J gene is TRBJ2-4, the V gene TRBV5-5; 11 bases line up with TRBD1. Per germline, CDR1 SGHKS and CDR2 YYEKEE (reference sequence). This CDR3 region has 14 residues. The V and J ends lost 4 bases and 12 bases, in that order; junction bases with no gene match: 9.

This clone has just one count. The genes are TRBV7-8 and TRBJ2-2, with TRBD1 identical over 9 bases. Germline V gene data show CDR1 as SGHVS and CDR2 as FQNEAQ. V gave up 5 bases and J gave up 4 bases; unmatched junction bases: 5. The CDR3 spans 15 residues. CDR3 protein: CASSVQDRGTGELFF. DNA for the CDR3: TGTGCCAGCAGCGTGCAGGACAGGGGCACCGGGGAGCTGTTTTTT.

The chain has TRBV5-4 and TRBJ1-2; maybe TRBD1 (6 bases). The CDR3 runs 15 residues. Germline loops: CDR1 SGHNT, CDR2 YYREEE (reference sequence). V was shortened by 0 bases and J by 11 bases, with 20 bases between the two germline ends. Here the CDR3 DNA reads TGTGCCAGCAGCTTGGCTGGAGGGACACGGGGTGGATACACCTTC. This encodes CASSLAGGTRGGYTF.

The rearrangement joins TRBV11-3 to TRBJ1-6; no reliable D call. From germline, CDR1 is SGHNT and CDR2 YENEEA. Trimming took off 4 bases at V and 8 bases at J, with 9 bases between the two ends. CDR3 length: 13 residues. CDR3 bases: TGTGCCAGCAGCTCGAGCGCATATTCACCCCTCCACTTT. This sequence encodes CASSSSAYSPLHF.

The DNA for the CDR3 is TGTGCCAGCAGCCAACAAAACGAGCAGTACTTC. This sequence encodes CASSQQNEQYF. The chain uses TRBV14 and TRBJ2-7; no clear D. The V and J ends lost 2 bases and 5 bases respectively, with 4 bases between them. The CDR3 has 11 amino acids. Per germline, CDR1 SGHDN and CDR2 FVKESK. The variable domain in full, completed from reference TRBV14 and TRBJ2-7, reads EAGVTQFPSHSVIEKGQTVTLRCDPISGHDNLYWYRRVMGKEIKFLLHFVKESKQDESGMPNNRFLAERTGGTYSTLKVQPAELEDSGVYFCASSQQNEQYFGPGTRLTVT.

The V gene is TRBV4-3, the J gene TRBJ2-7; TRBD1 might be the D (5 bases). V lost 0 bases and J 3 bases, leaving 12 bases between the germline ends. CDR3 length: 15 residues. Germline loops: CDR1 LGHNA, CDR2 YSLEER. CDR3 nucleotide sequence: TGCGCCAGCAGCCAAGATTTTCACGACAGCTACGAGCAGTACTTC. Its translation: CASSQDFHDSYEQYF.

The V gene is TRBV7-2, the J gene TRBJ1-2; 8 nucleotides align to TRBD1. Germline values: CDR1 SGHTA, CDR2 FQGNSA. CDR3 length: 15 amino acids. Trimming cost V 5 bases and J 4 bases; bases outside gene matches: 9. CDR3 DNA: TGTGCCAGCAGCGACCGATCAACAGGGGGCTATGGCTACACCTTC. Its protein is CASSDRSTGGYGYTF.

This sequence joins TRBV5-4 and TRBJ2-3, with a possible D match to TRBD1 (6 bases). Germline values: CDR1 SGHNT, CDR2 YYREEE (reference sequence). CDR3 length: 14 residues. The ends were cut back, 4 bases at V and 3 bases at J, with 12 bases in the middle. This CDR3 reads CASSQGLGTDTQYF. The DNA of the CDR3 is TGTGCCAGCAGCCAGGGGTTAGGGACAGATACGCAGTATTTT.

This chain links TRBV7-9 with TRBJ2-7, with a tentative D call TRBD2 (5 bases). Germline V gene data show CDR1 as SEHNR and CDR2 as FQNEAQ (reference sequence). With 5 bases removed from V and 5 bases from J, the gap between germline ends came to 16 bases. The CDR3 has 14 amino acids. The CDR3 spells CASSRGGHGDEQYF. The CDR3 DNA reads TGTGCCAGCAGCCGCGGTGGTCACGGGGACGAGCAGTACTTC.

V is TRBV9 and J is TRBJ1-1; 9 positions agree with TRBD1. The CDR3 runs 15 residues. Germline trimming cut 2 bases from V and 2 bases from J; bases unmatched to any gene: 4. Germline values: CDR1 SGDLS, CDR2 YYNGEE. The CDR3 DNA reads as TGTGCCAGCAGCGTCCGGGACAGGGTAAACACTGAAGCTTTCTTT. It translates to CASSVRDRVNTEAFF.

V usage is TRBV30 and J usage is TRBJ1-6; tentatively, D is TRBD1 (5 bases). Germline CDR1 and CDR2: GTSNPN and SVGIG (reference sequence). Trimming stripped 5 bases from V and 9 bases from J, with 14 bases between. This CDR3 spans 13 amino acids. The chain's CDR3 is CAWQGGLGSPLHF. The CDR3 DNA follows: TGTGCCTGGCAGGGAGGGCTTGGTTCACCCCTCCACTTT.

The V gene is TRBV5-1, the J gene TRBJ1-6, with no clear D. In germline, CDR1 is SGHRS, CDR2 YFSETQ. The CDR3 totals 14 residues. Trimming stripped 1 base from V and 2 bases from J, with 4 bases between. DNA for the CDR3: TGCGCCAGCAGCTTGACCGCCTATAATTCACCCCTCCACTTT. Amino acids: CASSLTAYNSPLHF.

This chain connects TRBV5-1 to TRBJ1-4; D gene uncertain. Per germline, CDR1 SGHRS and CDR2 YFSETQ. Trimming pared 1 base from V and 3 bases from J, leaving 10 bases between. The CDR3 consists of 15 residues. The CDR3 region has the DNA TGCGCCAGCAGCTTGAGGTGGGGAGCTAATGAAAAACTGTTTTTT. It codes for CASSLRWGANEKLFF.

The gene calls are TRBV2 and TRBJ2-7, with 14 bases identical to TRBD2. Looked up from germline, CDR1 is SNHLY and CDR2 is FYNNEI. Losses at the gene ends were 6 bases for V and 2 bases for J; bases not matched to a gene: 18. CDR3 size: 20 residues. The DNA for the CDR3 is TGTGCCAGCAGCCCCAGAGGGGGACTAGCGGGGGTCCTTCTCCCCTACGAGCAGTACTTC. Its protein product is CASSPRGGLAGVLLPYEQYF.

The CDR3 DNA sequence: TGTGCCAGCAGCGTGAACCCTAGGCGGGGAAATGAGCAGTTCTTC. Encoded protein: CASSVNPRRGNEQFF. This chain connects TRBV5-6 to TRBJ2-1; the D gene is possibly TRBD2 (6 bases). The CDR3 runs to 15 residues. Germline V gene data show CDR1 as SGHDT and CDR2 as YYEEEE. V was cut by 4 bases and J by 7 bases, with 18 bases left in between.

Only a few counts were recorded for this clone. V usage is TRBV4-1 and J usage is TRBJ1-1; D unclear. The CDR3 is 17 residues long. CDR1 is MGHRA, CDR2 YSYEKL, per germline. Between the trimmed V and J ends, which lost 3 bases and 0 bases, there was a span of 17 bases. The CDR3 DNA sequence: TGCGCCAGCAGCCATCCGACCCCTATGAAGCTGAACACTGAAGCTTTCTTT. Translating it yields CASSHPTPMKLNTEAFF.

The chain uses TRBV4-2 and TRBJ2-7; no reliable D call. The germline V gene encodes CDR1 LGHNA and CDR2 YNFKEQ. Trimming removed 0 bases at V and 4 bases at J, with 1 base between. The CDR3 totals 11 residues. The CDR3 bases are TGTGCCAGCAGCCAAGAGTACGAGCAGTACTTC. It codes for CASSQEYEQYF.

Written as DNA, the CDR3 is TGTGCCAGCAGCGCCAGGGAAGCGAGCGGAGGCTACACCTTC. Translating gives CASSAREASGGYTF. V gene TRBV9 combines with J gene TRBJ1-2; perhaps TRBD1 as D (5 bases). The CDR3 runs to 14 residues. Germline CDR1 is SGDLS and CDR2 is YYNGEE. Trimming pared 3 bases from V and 8 bases from J, leaving 17 bases between. Full variable domain (remainder filled in from reference TRBV9 and TRBJ1-2): DSGVTQTPKHLITATGQRVTLRCSPRSGDLSVYWYQQSLDQGLQFLIQYYNGEERAKGNILERFSAQQFPDLHSELNLSSLELGDSALYFCASSAREASGGYTFGSGTRLTVV.

Here the CDR3 DNA reads TGTGCCAGCAGCTTCGGGGAGTCACCCCTCCACTTT. This gives the protein CASSFGESPLHF. The J gene is TRBJ1-6, the V gene TRBV7-9; unclear D gene. The CDR3 loop spans 12 amino acids. Germline loops: CDR1 SEHNR, CDR2 FQNEAQ (reference sequence). The V end was cut by 3 bases, the J end by 10 bases, with 7 bases between.

This clone has a handful of counts. In DNA form, the CDR3 reads TGTGCCAGCAGTGTACGGGGAGGGAATCAGCCCCAGCATTTT. Translation gives CASSVRGGNQPQHF. This chain joins TRBV6-1 and TRBJ1-5; D gene uncertain. The CDR3 is 14 residues long. CDR1 and CDR2 from the germline V gene are MNHNS and SASEGT. V was cut by 4 bases and J by 4 bases, with 11 bases left in between.

CDR3 bases: TGTGCCAGCAGTTACACCCGAGATGGCGAGCAGTACTTC. Amino acids: CASSYTRDGEQYF. The chain carries TRBV6-5 and TRBJ2-7; D gene unclear. With 2 bases removed from V and 6 bases from J, the gap between germline ends came to 11 bases. CDR1 is MNHEY and CDR2 is SVGAGI in the germline V gene. There are 13 residues in the CDR3.

The V gene is TRBV10-1, the J gene TRBJ2-5; TRBD2 matches 8 bases. Germline V gene sequence: CDR1 WNHNN, CDR2 SYGVQD (reference sequence). After removal of 6 bases from V and 6 bases from J, the junction contained 6 bases not matched to a gene. There are 13 residues in the CDR3. CDR3 nucleotide sequence: TGCGCCAGCAGCGGGGGGGGGTCTAAGACCCAGTACTTC. It encodes CASSGGGSKTQYF.

V gene TRBV6-1 combines with J gene TRBJ1-2, with 11 bases aligning to TRBD1. The CDR3 is 14 amino acids. V lost 6 bases and J lost 9; bases outside the gene matches: 9. Germline V lookup: CDR1 MNHNS, CDR2 SASEGT. The CDR3 bases are TGTGCCAGCAGCGCCGGGACAGGGGGTTTGAGCTACACCTTC. Residues: CASSAGTGGLSYTF.